This T cell receptor (beta chain) was sequenced in a study of blood T cell repertoires in COVID-19 (dated by TCRdb to 2018 to 2021). With respect to the entire study: The collaborator samples originated in the United States, Italy and Spain and spanned the acute and convalescent phases of COVID-19. Deeply sampled blood TCRbeta repertoires from subjects exposed to, actively infected with, or recovered from COVID-19 were included in the dataset. The prospective study material was composed of cDNA or gDNA derived from T cells, B-cell-depleted T cells, or PBMCs. Samples came from the ongoing ImmuneRACE study (first 160 participants) plus 1,254 subjects from 6 global collaborators. Where available, HLA class I and class II types were taken from metadata supplied by the sample provider and were not determined by assay-based typing. Sample metadata almost always included a de-identified subject ID, COVID-19 status, age in years and sex. The repertoires were made available in a free public database intended to serve as a resource for research on the immune response to SARS-CoV-2.

The collaborating institutions used their own protocols to collect whole blood in K2EDTA tubes. Collaborator samples were shipped for TCRbeta analysis as frozen whole blood, isolated PBMCs, or DNA extracted from either sample type. With respect to this clone: This clone's antigen is unknown. Base qualities are not provided; no much larger clone lies one nucleotide away.

The germline V end is reduced by 6 bases and the J end by 5 bases; junction bases left unmatched: 8. The CDR3, cysteine through phenylalanine, is 14 amino acids long. Just CDR3 DNA is preserved here, 42 bases in frame from base 1. Based on the germline V gene, the CDR1 and CDR2 sequences are ENHRY and SYGVKD. TCRbeta CDR3 regions were amplified from genomic DNA by means of the immunoSEQ Assay, a bias-controlled multiplex PCR. In the original analysis: The number of nucleated cells in each sample was estimated by amplification of reference gene primers within the assay. To quantify the absolute abundance of each unique TCRbeta CDR3 rearrangement, sequence reads were collapsed and filtered. For each sample, productive Simpson clonality was calculated as the square root of Simpson's diversity index across productive rearrangements. What TCRdb holds here is the immuneACCESS table cut down to in-frame rearrangements. Part of the clones is not present; checked against another copy, under half of the missing clones reflect an unresolved V gene, and the others are unexplained. That table furnishes V, J and clone size, whereas the DNA furnished D and trimming. This sample has 95,000 to 150,000 clones in its table, and approximately 86% of those were observed once. The leading ten clones occupy 0.7% to 0.9% of the sample.

Broader findings and caveats from the paper: How much clinical and demographic metadata was included differed by source and by participant, and the metadata was provided uncurated.

The sequence was collected from a woman in her forties or fifties with active or convalescent COVID-19. The source material was peripheral blood. The chain is made from TRBV10-3 and TRBJ2-5; 8 bases in the junction line up with TRBD1. For the CDR3, the sequence is CAIRGDRGSETQYF. The DNA sequence reads TGTGCCATCAGGGGCGACAGGGGATCGGAGACCCAGTACTTC.